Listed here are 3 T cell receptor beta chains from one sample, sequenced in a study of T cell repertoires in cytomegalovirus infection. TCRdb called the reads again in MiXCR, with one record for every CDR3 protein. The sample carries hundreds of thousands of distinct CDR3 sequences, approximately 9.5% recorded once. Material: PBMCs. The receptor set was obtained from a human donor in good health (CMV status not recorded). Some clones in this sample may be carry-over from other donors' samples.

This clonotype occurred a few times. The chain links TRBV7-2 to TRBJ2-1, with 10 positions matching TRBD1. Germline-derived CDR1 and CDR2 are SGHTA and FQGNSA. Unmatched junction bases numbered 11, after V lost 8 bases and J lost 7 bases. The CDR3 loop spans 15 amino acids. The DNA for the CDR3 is TGTGCCAGCCATACCGGGACAGGGGTATGGAATGAGCAGTTCTTC. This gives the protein CASHTGTGVWNEQFF.

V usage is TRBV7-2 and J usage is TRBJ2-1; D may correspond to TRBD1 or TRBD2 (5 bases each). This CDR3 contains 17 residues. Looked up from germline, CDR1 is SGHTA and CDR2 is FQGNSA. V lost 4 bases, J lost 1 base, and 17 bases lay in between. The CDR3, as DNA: TGTGCCAGCAGCTCCCAACGGGAAAAGGGGTCCTACAATGAGCAGTTCTTC. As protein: CASSSQREKGSYNEQFF. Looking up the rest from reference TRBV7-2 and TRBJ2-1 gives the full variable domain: GAGVSQSPSNKVTEKGKDVELRCDPISGHTALYWYRQSLGQGLEFLIYFQGNSAPDKSGLPSDRFSAERTGGSVSTLTIQRTQQEDSAVYLCASSSQREKGSYNEQFFGPGTRLTVL.

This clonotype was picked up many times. CDR3 nucleotides: TGTGCCAGCAGTGACTTTAATGAGCAGTTCTTC. It encodes CASSDFNEQFF. The genes are TRBV25-1 and TRBJ2-1; D gene unclear. V was pared by 3 bases and J by 7 bases, with 4 bases between. From germline, CDR1 is MGHDK and CDR2 SYGVNS. There are 11 residues in the CDR3. The full variable domain, in which reference TRBV25-1 and TRBJ2-1 provide the parts outside the CDR3, is EADIYQTPRYLVIGTGKKITLECSQTMGHDKMYWYQQDPGMELHLIHYSYGVNSTEKGDLSSESTVSRIRTEHFPLTLESARPSHTSQYLCASSDFNEQFFGPGTRLTVL.